The present TCR beta chain was sequenced within a study of T cells after yellow fever vaccination. This clonotype was found a few times. TCRdb re-derived calls from the 5' RACE reads in MiXCR, one entry per CDR3 protein. The repertoire has 250,000 to 350,000 distinct CDR3 sequences, 3.5% to 4.5% of them found once; the top ten carry approximately 20%. Trimming stripped 4 bases from V and 0 bases from J, with 13 bases between. Germline V gives CDR1 SGHRS, CDR2 YFSETQ. The CDR3 totals 15 residues. The chain combines TRBV5-1 with TRBJ2-5; a possible D gene is TRBD1 (6 bases). The sequence was collected from a man between 18 and 29 years old who received the YFV17D yellow fever vaccine. Material: PBMCs, obtained 15 days after the yellow fever booster vaccination. CDR3: CASSPGQTYQETQYF. The CDR3 nucleotides are TGCGCCAGCAGCCCGGGACAAACGTACCAAGAGACCCAGTACTTC.